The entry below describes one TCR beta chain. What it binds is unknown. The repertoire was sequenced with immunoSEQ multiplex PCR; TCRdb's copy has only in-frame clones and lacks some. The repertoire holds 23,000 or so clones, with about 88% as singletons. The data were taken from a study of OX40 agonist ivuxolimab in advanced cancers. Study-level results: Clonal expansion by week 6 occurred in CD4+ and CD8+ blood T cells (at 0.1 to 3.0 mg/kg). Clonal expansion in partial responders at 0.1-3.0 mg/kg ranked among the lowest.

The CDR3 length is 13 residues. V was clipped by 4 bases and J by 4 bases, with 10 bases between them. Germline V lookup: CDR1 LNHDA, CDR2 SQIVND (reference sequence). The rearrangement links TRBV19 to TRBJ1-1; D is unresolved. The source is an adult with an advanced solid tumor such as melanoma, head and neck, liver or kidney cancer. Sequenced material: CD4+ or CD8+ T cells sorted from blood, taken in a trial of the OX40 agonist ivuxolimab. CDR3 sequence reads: CASSTILGTEAFF. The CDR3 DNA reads TGTGCCAGTAGTACGATTCTTGGCACTGAAGCTTTCTTT.